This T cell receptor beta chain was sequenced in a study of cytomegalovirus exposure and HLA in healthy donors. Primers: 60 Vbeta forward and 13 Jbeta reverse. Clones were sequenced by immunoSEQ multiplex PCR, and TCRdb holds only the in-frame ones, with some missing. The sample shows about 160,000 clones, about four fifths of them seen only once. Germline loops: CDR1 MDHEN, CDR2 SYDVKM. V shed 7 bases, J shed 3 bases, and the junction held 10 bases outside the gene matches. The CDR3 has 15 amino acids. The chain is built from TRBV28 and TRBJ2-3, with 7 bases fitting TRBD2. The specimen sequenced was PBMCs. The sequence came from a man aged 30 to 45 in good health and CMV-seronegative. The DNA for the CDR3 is TGTGCCAGCACCCCCTGGGGGGGAGAGACAGATACGCAGTATTTT. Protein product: CASTPWGGETDTQYF.